The clone carrying this T cell receptor beta chain ranks as medium-sized (0.01 to 0.1%). Its specificity is unknown. The libraries were made with immunoSEQ v3.0 at survey level. Generated by immunoSEQ multiplex PCR, the TCRdb table keeps only in-frame clones and is missing some. The sample has about 16,000 clones, roughly 88% seen once. These data originate in a study of long-term antiretroviral therapy in people with HIV. Findings of the study overall: Before ART, certain clones expanded, and these dominated the repertoire at all time points. HIV repertoires showed narrower CDR3 length ranges than controls. ART adherence, viral resistance and therapy changes went unrecorded.

Sequences were derived from unsorted PBMCs, sampled approximately 2.3 years before starting antiretroviral therapy. The sequence derives from a woman in her 30s with HIV.

The CDR3 DNA is TGTGCCAGCAGCCAGTTTTTTAGTGGCGAGCAGTACTTC. This translates into CASSQFFSGEQYF. This rearrangement joins TRBV5-8 to TRBJ2-7, with D hard to call. V gave up 4 bases and J gave up 6 bases, with 14 bases separating them. This CDR3 comprises 13 residues. From germline, CDR1 is SGHTS and CDR2 YDEGEE.